The rows below give T cell receptor beta chains drawn from one sample of a study of cytomegalovirus exposure and HLA in healthy donors. Only in-frame clones appear in the TCRdb table, and some are missing; sequencing was by immunoSEQ multiplex PCR. This table has under 200,000 clones, approximately 87% appearing once. Sample: PBMCs. All receptors derive from a woman aged 30 to 39 in good health and CMV-seronegative. The CDR3 runs from the conserved cysteine through the conserved F or W. The D gene is left open where the match is weak. Clone size is not always given. Where it is, it says once, few, many or a class for expanded clones.

v_call	d_call	clone_size	j_call	cdr3_nt	cdr3_aa
TRBV19	TRBD1	.	TRBJ1-2	TGTGCCAGTAGTTCGAACAGGGGCTACAACTATGGCTACACCTTC	CASSSNRGYNYGYTF
TRBV4-1	.	.	TRBJ2-7	TGCGCCAGCAGCCAATCAGATGTGGGCCTGGGAGGGGGCGAGCAGTACTTC	CASSQSDVGLGGGEQYF
TRBV6-4	TRBD1	.	TRBJ2-1	TGTGCCAGCAGTACCTTCCGGGACAGGGGACACAATGAGCAGTTCTTC	CASSTFRDRGHNEQFF
TRBV5-6	.	.	TRBJ2-2	TGTGCCAGCAGCTTTTCCGGGGAGCTGTTTTTT	CASSFSGELFF
TRBV7-8	.	.	TRBJ2-1	TGTGCCAGCAGCTCTCCGGGACCAACCTACAATGAGCAGTTCTTC	CASSSPGPTYNEQFF
TRBV4-3	TRBD2	.	TRBJ2-3	TGCGCCAGCAGCCACTCAACGGGACTAGCGGGGGGGGCACGCACAGATACGCAGTATTTT	CASSHSTGLAGGARTDTQYF
TRBV9	.	.	TRBJ1-2	TGTGCCAGCAGCCGACAGGCCCCTGGCTATGGCTACACCTTC	CASSRQAPGYGYTF
TRBV29-1	.	.	TRBJ2-4	TGCAGCGTTGAAGTCCACGGATTGGGCATTCAGTACTTC	CSVEVHGLGIQYF
TRBV28	.	.	TRBJ1-5	TGTGCCAGCAGTTTTCAGAGAAGGGGCGCAAATCAGCCCCAGCATTTT	CASSFQRRGANQPQHF
TRBV28	.	.	TRBJ2-7	TGTGCCAGCAGTTTGGCAGGGGAGGACTACGAGCAGTACTTC	CASSLAGEDYEQYF
TRBV11-2	.	.	TRBJ2-7	TGTGCCAGCAGGGCGAGTGGGGGATTCCTCTACGAGCAGTACTTC	CASRASGGFLYEQYF
TRBV5-1	TRBD1	.	TRBJ1-2	TGCGCCAGCAGCTTGGGACAGGGAGGCTACACCTTC	CASSLGQGGYTF
TRBV15	.	once	TRBJ1-1	TGTGCCACCAGCAGATACCTCCCTAGGGAAAACACTGAAGCTTTCTTT	CATSRYLPRENTEAFF
TRBV29-1	.	.	TRBJ1-1	TGCAGCGTTCTACGTCCTGGACCCATGAACACTGAAGCTTTCTTT	CSVLRPGPMNTEAFF
TRBV4-1	.	.	TRBJ2-5	TGCGCCAGCAGCCAAGTGGCAGGGGAGGAAGAGACCCAGTACTTC	CASSQVAGEEETQYF
TRBV12-2	.	.	TRBJ2-6	TGTGCAAGTCGCTTAGATCCCCGGGCCGCCCCTGGGGCCAACGTCCTGACTTTC	CASRLDPRAAPGANVLTF
TRBV4-2	TRBD1	medium-sized	TRBJ2-1	TGTGCCAGCAGCCACACCGGACAGGGGTCCGCCGATGAGCAGTTCTTC	CASSHTGQGSADEQFF
TRBV25-1	.	.	TRBJ1-1	TGTGCCAGCAGTGGAGTAGGGCGGAACACTGAAGCTTTCTTT	CASSGVGRNTEAFF
TRBV4-3	.	.	TRBJ1-5	TGCGCCAGCAGCCAAGATCTGGGACAGCCCCAGCATTTT	CASSQDLGQPQHF
TRBV4-2	.	few	TRBJ1-1	TGTGCCAGCCACCGGGACACGTCGAACACTGAAGCTTTCTTT	CASHRDTSNTEAFF
TRBV7-8	.	.	TRBJ1-2	TGTGCCAGCAGCTTAGATCGGTCAGGTCTTAACTATGGCTACACCTTC	CASSLDRSGLNYGYTF
TRBV7-2	.	.	TRBJ2-2	TGTGCCAGCAGCTTATTAGGCCCGAACACCGGGGAGCTGTTTTTT	CASSLLGPNTGELFF
TRBV18	.	.	TRBJ1-1	TGTGCCAGCTCACCAATGGCCCGTGGTGGAGGTATGAACACTGAAGCTTTCTTT	CASSPMARGGGMNTEAFF
TRBV5-1	.	once	TRBJ2-1	TGCGCCAGCAGCTTGGGCCCGGGATTCAATTACAATGAGCAGTTCTTC	CASSLGPGFNYNEQFF
TRBV4-3	TRBD1	.	TRBJ2-7	TGCGCCAGCAGCCAGTACCGAGGGACAGAGAGCTCCTACGAGCAGTACTTC	CASSQYRGTESSYEQYF
TRBV4-1	TRBD1	.	TRBJ2-7	TGCGCCAGCAGCCAGTTAGACAGGGGCGCCCAAGAGCAGTACTTC	CASSQLDRGAQEQYF
TRBV28	TRBD1	once	TRBJ2-7	TGTGCCAGCAGTTTTAGGGACAGGGATATAATTTACTTC	CASSFRDRDIIYF
TRBV6-5	.	.	TRBJ2-7	TGTGCCAGCAGTTACTCGCCCCAGCACTACGAGCAGTACTTC	CASSYSPQHYEQYF
TRBV19	TRBD1	.	TRBJ1-2	TGTGCCAGTAGTTACCTCCGACAGGGACACTATGGCTACACCTTC	CASSYLRQGHYGYTF
TRBV5-1	TRBD1	.	TRBJ2-5	TGCGCCAGCAGCCTCCGACAGGGGTCCGAGACCCAGTACTTC	CASSLRQGSETQYF
TRBV2	.	once	TRBJ2-7	TGTGCCAGCAGGGACAAGACTCGCTACGAGCAGTACTTC	CASRDKTRYEQYF
TRBV6-1	.	.	TRBJ1-1	TGTGCCAGCAGTGAATTTGGTTTGCAGGGGTCGGCTTTCTTT	CASSEFGLQGSAFF
TRBV10-3	.	.	TRBJ1-5	TGTGCCATCAGTGTCGGGGGTCGTCCCCAGCATTTT	CAISVGGRPQHF
TRBV6-1	.	.	TRBJ2-5	TGTGCCAGCAGCACGTCAGGGAGTCAAGAGACCCAGTACTTC	CASSTSGSQETQYF
TRBV9	TRBD1	.	TRBJ1-2	TGTGCCAGCAGAACTCCGGGACAGATGAGCGGCTACACCTTC	CASRTPGQMSGYTF
TRBV18	.	.	TRBJ1-1	TGTGCCAGCTCAGCGACAGTCGGGGACACTGAAGCTTTCTTT	CASSATVGDTEAFF
TRBV30	TRBD2	once	TRBJ2-1	TGTGCCTGGGAGCTAGCGGGAGGGTCCTACAATGAGCAGTTCTTC	CAWELAGGSYNEQFF
TRBV11-2	.	.	TRBJ1-3	TGTGCCAGCAGCTTTTTTTCTGGAAACACCATATATTTT	CASSFFSGNTIYF
TRBV25-1	TRBD1	few	TRBJ2-2	TGTGCCAGCGTAGGGGGACAGGGAGGCACCGGGGAGCTGTTTTTT	CASVGGQGGTGELFF
TRBV5-6	TRBD1	.	TRBJ1-1	TGTGCCAGCAGCTTGGGGACAGGGGTCTTCACTGAAGCTTTCTTT	CASSLGTGVFTEAFF
TRBV7-8	TRBD2	.	TRBJ2-1	TGTGCCAGCAGCTTATCAGTCGGGGGGGCTGATAATGAGCAGTTCTTC	CASSLSVGGADNEQFF
TRBV7-9	TRBD2	.	TRBJ2-1	TGTGCCAGCAGCTTAGCGGCTAGCGGGAGTGATGAGCAGTTCTTC	CASSLAASGSDEQFF
TRBV27	.	.	TRBJ1-2	TGTGCCAGCAGTTTTCGGCAGGGAAGAGGCTACACCTTC	CASSFRQGRGYTF
TRBV7-2	.	once	TRBJ2-3	TGTGCCAGCAGCTTACTTGATACGCAGTATTTT	CASSLLDTQYF
TRBV13	.	once	TRBJ2-5	TGTGCCAGCAGCTCAAAAACGGGGGAACTCCAAGAGACCCAGTACTTC	CASSSKTGELQETQYF
TRBV7-8	.	.	TRBJ2-7	TGTGCCAGCAGCTTAGCGTCTGTTCCGAGACTGTCCCCCTACGAGCAGTACTTC	CASSLASVPRLSPYEQYF
TRBV5-4	.	.	TRBJ1-1	TGTGCCAGCAGCCCCTCCCCAGGTATGAACACTGAAGCTTTCTTT	CASSPSPGMNTEAFF
TRBV27	.	.	TRBJ1-5	TGTGCCAGCAGTTTATCCCCCATAGGGCCCCAGCATTTT	CASSLSPIGPQHF
TRBV7-8	.	.	TRBJ1-1	TGTGCCAGCAGCCAAGGGGGGAACACTGAAGCTTTCTTT	CASSQGGNTEAFF
TRBV5-1	.	.	TRBJ1-1	TGCGCCAGCAGCTTTTACGCTAGGGGTTACACTGAAGCTTTCTTT	CASSFYARGYTEAFF
TRBV25-1	TRBD1	few	TRBJ1-1	TGTGCCAGCAGATTGGGACAGATGAACACTGAAGCTTTCTTT	CASRLGQMNTEAFF
TRBV5-1	TRBD1	.	TRBJ1-4	TGCGCCAGCGGGACAGGGGGCGCGGTTGGGGAAAAACTGTTTTTT	CASGTGGAVGEKLFF
TRBV10-1	.	.	TRBJ2-1	TGCGCCAGCAGTGGACGTTTGACCTACAATGAGCAGTTCTTC	CASSGRLTYNEQFF
TRBV7-2	TRBD1	.	TRBJ2-1	TGTGCCAGCAGCTTTCCGGGACAGGGGACTGATGAGCAGTTCTTC	CASSFPGQGTDEQFF